The 15 T cell receptor beta chains in this list originate from one sample, sequenced in a study of T-cell reconstitution after alpha-beta-depleted transplantation in children (dated by TCRdb to about 2016). What the treatment or condition label conveys for this sample: allogeneic hematopoietic cell transplantation with graft depleted of TCRalphabeta T cells and CD19 B cells. Library preparation used PCR. TCRdb records Illumina HiSeq 2500 as the sequencer. To normalize quantification of the TCRbeta repertoire, the TCR libraries were built with molecular barcoding that relied on unique molecular identifiers. TCRdb trimmed public reads at Q25 via fastp, called clones via MiXCR and kept in-frame beta chains. Every distinct CDR3 protein forms one entry, paired with its most common genes and DNA. The sample table lists roughly 670,000 distinct CDR3 sequences, about 12% of them with a count of one. Approximately 0.8% of the sample belongs to the ten largest clones.

The sequenced sample was PBMCs, obtained before TCRalphabeta/CD19-depleted stem cell transplant. These receptors all stem from a girl aged 2-10 years with congenital amegakaryocytic thrombocytopenia, due to receive a stem cell transplant.

This clonotype was seen repeatedly, ten times or more. The chain has TRBV12-3 or TRBV12-4 and TRBJ1-2; D unresolved. This CDR3 contains 12 residues. With 5 bases removed from V and 8 bases from J, the gap between germline ends came to 12 bases. The CDR3 bases are TGTGCCAGCAGTGACCTTCTGCGGGGCTACACCTTC. Translation: CASSDLLRGYTF.

The chain recombines TRBV5-1 with TRBJ2-1; 7 positions match TRBD2. The CDR3 runs to 13 residues. Germline V CDR1 and CDR2: SGHRS, YFSETQ. The V and J ends lost 1 base and 10 bases, in that order; junction bases with no gene match: 5. The CDR3 here is CASSLPGGREQFF. The DNA for the CDR3 is TGCGCCAGCAGCTTGCCGGGAGGCCGCGAGCAGTTCTTC.

The sample holds a few counts of this clonotype. The V call is TRBV7-9, the J call TRBJ2-1; tentative D call: TRBD1 (5 bases). Germline V gene sequence: CDR1 SEHNR, CDR2 FQNEAQ (reference sequence). This CDR3 region has 15 residues. Trimming took off 2 bases at V and 8 bases at J, with 16 bases between the two ends. The CDR3 DNA reads TGTGCCAGCAGCTTAATGACAGATTTTACGGATGAGCAGTTCTTC. Encoded protein: CASSLMTDFTDEQFF.

This clonotype was seen many times. This chain links TRBV20-1 with TRBJ2-3; D not resolved. The CDR3 runs to 14 residues. The germline CDR1 and CDR2 sequences are DFQATT and SNEGSKA (reference sequence). Trimming left V 3 bases short and J 2 bases short, with 12 bases between. CDR3 bases: TGCAGTGCTAGTCGGCGGCCCCTCACAGATACGCAGTATTTT. Protein: CSASRRPLTDTQYF.

In this sample, this clonotype turned up many times. CDR3 loop: CSARDWSYSGSGNEQFF. The CDR3 DNA sequence: TGCAGTGCTAGAGATTGGTCCTATAGCGGGAGTGGCAATGAGCAGTTCTTC. The chain combines TRBV20-1 with TRBJ2-1, with TRBD2 matching 9 bases. The germline V gene has CDR1 DFQATT and CDR2 SNEGSKA (reference sequence). The trim removed 0 bases at V and 6 bases at J, leaving 12 bases unmatched. This CDR3 region has 17 residues.

The chain uses TRBV29-1 and TRBJ2-1; either TRBD1 or TRBD2 may supply D (5 bases each). The germline V and J ends were trimmed by 6 bases and 6 bases, with 12 bases remaining between them. CDR1 and CDR2 (germline): SQVTM, ANQGSEA. CDR3 length: 12 residues. This CDR3 is CSVGDVGNEQFF. The CDR3 bases are TGCAGCGTCGGGGACGTCGGCAATGAGCAGTTCTTC.

This clonotype was recorded many times. The genes are TRBV20-1 and TRBJ2-7; 11 bases match TRBD2. V lost 2 bases to trimming and J lost 3 bases; unmatched junction nucleotides: 6. The CDR3 covers 15 residues. CDR1 and CDR2 (germline): DFQATT, SNEGSKA (reference sequence). CDR3 nucleotide sequence: TGCAGTGCTAGATCGGGACTAGCGGACTTCTACGAGCAGTACTTC. This gives the protein CSARSGLADFYEQYF.

The V call is TRBV10-3, the J call TRBJ2-2, with TRBD2 matching 11 bases. CDR3 size: 15 residues. CDR1 ENHRY and CDR2 SYGVKD come from the germline V gene. The ends lost 3 bases at V and 5 bases at J; junction bases unmatched: 2. The CDR3 reads CAISDLAGGTGELFF. CDR3 nucleotides: TGTGCCATCAGTGATCTAGCGGGAGGAACCGGGGAGCTGTTTTTT.

This clonotype was observed at least ten times. The rearrangement joins TRBV20-1 to TRBJ2-3; D might be TRBD2 (6 bases). The CDR3 is made up of 15 amino acids. Germline assignment: CDR1 DFQATT and CDR2 SNEGSKA (reference sequence). V shed 5 bases and J shed 7 bases, with 22 bases lying between them. CDR3 DNA: TGCAGTGCTGATTCGCTCAGACTAGGCAAGAATACGCAGTATTTT. Translating gives CSADSLRLGKNTQYF.

In its sample, this clonotype was seen a few times. This chain links TRBV12-3 or TRBV12-4 with TRBJ1-3; D might be TRBD1 (5 bases). The CDR3 length is 16 residues. Trimming took 4 bases from V and 0 from J, leaving 13 bases between them. The CDR3 region has the DNA TGTGCCAGCAGTTCAGAGACAGTCGTCTCTGGAAACACCATATATTTT. Residues: CASSSETVVSGNTIYF.

This clonotype showed up just a few times. The chain links TRBV6-1 to TRBJ2-7; 12 nucleotides agree with TRBD2. This CDR3 comprises 16 residues. Germline loops: CDR1 MNHNS, CDR2 SASEGT. V lost 6 bases, J lost 6 bases, and 12 bases stayed unmatched. The CDR3 nucleotides read TGTGCCAGCAGACGACTAGCGGGAGTCCCTGGAGGCGAGCAGTACTTC. This encodes CASRRLAGVPGGEQYF.

In regard to this clonotype: The junction departs from the called germline gene at one end, perhaps through a read error. J is TRBJ2-7 and V is TRBV20-1; 7 bases are shared with TRBD1. CDR3 length: 14 residues. The V gene's germline CDR1 is DFQATT and CDR2 SNEGSKA (reference sequence). CDR3 region: CSARPGQISYKQYF. The DNA for the CDR3 is TGCAGTGCCCGCCCGGGACAGATCTCCTACAAGCAGTACTTC.

Only a few counts were recorded for this clonotype. CDR3 coding DNA: TGCGCCAGCAGTGATAGGAAAGCTTACAATGAGCAGTTCTTC. This gives the protein CASSDRKAYNEQFF. The chain recombines TRBV10-1 with TRBJ2-1; unclear D gene. CDR3 length: 14 amino acids. Trimming shortened V by 3 bases and J by 4 bases, and 10 bases separated the two germline ends. From germline, CDR1 is WNHNN and CDR2 SYGVQD (reference sequence).

This clonotype was observed a handful of times. The rearrangement links TRBV12-3 or TRBV12-4 to TRBJ2-4; D gene uncertain. CDR3 length: 13 residues. Trimming cost V 6 bases and J 0 bases, with 6 bases left between them. The CDR3 nucleotides read TGTGCCAGCAGGTTCATAGCCAAAAACATTCAGTACTTC. Translation: CASRFIAKNIQYF.

This clonotype turned up a few times. V is TRBV6-1 and J is TRBJ2-7, with D perhaps TRBD1 or TRBD2 (7 bases each). Germline V gene sequence: CDR1 MNHNS, CDR2 SASEGT. V gave up 1 base and J gave up 6 bases, with 13 bases separating them. CDR3 length: 14 residues. The CDR3 DNA is TGTGCCAGCAGTGAAGTTCAGGGGGGGAGCGAGCAGTACTTC. Its translation is CASSEVQGGSEQYF.